Sequencing of this TCR beta chain was carried out in a study of T cell repertoires in cytomegalovirus infection. Each CDR3 protein gets one entry after TCRdb re-called the reads with MiXCR. The sample shows some 170,000 distinct CDR3 sequences, about 18% of them seen only once. The CDR3 spans 15 residues. V shed 6 bases and J 2 bases; nucleotides not matched to a gene: 7. Germline CDR1 MNHEY, CDR2 SVGEGT. The sequence derives from a human donor in good health (CMV status not recorded). Some clones in this sample may be carry-over from other donors' samples. The specimen was CD8+ T cells from PBMCs. The chain is built from TRBV6-2 or TRBV6-3 and TRBJ1-5, with 7 bases identical to TRBD1. CDR3 amino acids: CASRVTGFGNQPQHF. In DNA, the CDR3 is TGTGCCAGCAGGGTGACAGGGTTCGGCAATCAGCCCCAGCATTTT.